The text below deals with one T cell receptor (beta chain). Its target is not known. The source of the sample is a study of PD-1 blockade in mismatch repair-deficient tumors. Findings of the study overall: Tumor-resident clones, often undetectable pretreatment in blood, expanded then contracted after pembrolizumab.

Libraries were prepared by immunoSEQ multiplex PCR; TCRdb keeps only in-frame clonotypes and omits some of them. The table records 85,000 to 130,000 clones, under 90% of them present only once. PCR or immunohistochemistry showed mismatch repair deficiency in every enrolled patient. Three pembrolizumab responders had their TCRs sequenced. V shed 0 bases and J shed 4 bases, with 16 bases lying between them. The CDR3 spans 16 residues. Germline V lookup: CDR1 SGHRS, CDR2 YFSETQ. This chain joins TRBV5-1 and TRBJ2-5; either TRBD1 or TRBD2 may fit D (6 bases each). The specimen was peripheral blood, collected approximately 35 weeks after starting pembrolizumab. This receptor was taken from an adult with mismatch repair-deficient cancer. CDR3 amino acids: CASSLDGGLNTETQYF. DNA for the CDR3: TGCGCCAGCAGCTTGGATGGGGGGCTAAACACAGAGACCCAGTACTTC.